Below are 3 T cell receptor beta chains sequenced from a single sample in a study of neurological immune-mediated disorders. TCRdb itself ran the 5' RACE reads through MiXCR, one entry per CDR3 protein. The sample shows fewer than 20,000 distinct CDR3 sequences, around 15% of them seen only once. Material for sequencing was CD4+ T cells from blood. The receptors originated from a woman in her sixties with HTLV-1-associated myelopathy (HAM/TSP).

In this sample, this clonotype turned up many times. The gene calls are TRBV7-6 and TRBJ1-1, with 7 bases lining up with TRBD1. V was pared by 3 bases and J by 5 bases, with 6 bases of the junction left unmatched. The CDR3 is 14 amino acids. Germline V gives CDR1 SGHVS, CDR2 FNYEAQ. CDR3 residues: CASSLTGQMTEAFF. CDR3 nucleotides: TGTGCCAGCAGCTTGACAGGGCAGATGACTGAAGCTTTCTTT.

This chain connects TRBV20-1 to TRBJ2-1, with 7 bases matching TRBD1. Germline CDR1 DFQATT, CDR2 SNEGSKA (reference sequence). CDR3 size: 15 residues. V gave up 6 bases and J gave up 2 bases; unmatched junction bases: 10. The CDR3 coding sequence is TGCAGTGCAGGGGCTGACAGGGTAGCCTACAATGAGCAGTTCTTC. The encoded protein is CSAGADRVAYNEQFF.

This clonotype was counted many times. The chain combines TRBV5-1 with TRBJ2-2, with a tentative D call TRBD2 (6 bases). The CDR3 extends over 15 amino acids. Per the germline V gene, CDR1 is SGHRS and CDR2 is YFSETQ. V was shortened by 7 bases and J by 3 bases, with 16 bases between the two germline ends. CDR3 in amino acids: CASLQGLPHTGELFF. CDR3 nucleotides: TGCGCCAGCCTTCAGGGACTTCCTCACACCGGGGAGCTGTTTTTT.